This T cell receptor beta chain was documented in a study of T cells in Graves' hyperthyroidism and ophthalmopathy. Across the whole study: Blood from the periphery was taken at initial diagnosis, before any treatment.

Amplification targeted TCR beta CDR3 regions from RNA transcripts. The primer set for the first-round RT-PCR of the TCR CDR3 was HTBI. TCRdb fed the multiplex PCR reads into MiXCR, producing one record per CDR3 protein. The sample consists of 300,000 to 450,000 distinct CDR3 sequences, 17% of them appearing once. In this sample, this clonotype turned up many times. Disease duration under 2 months; hyperthyroidism patients were aged 18 to 65. A patient was excluded if there was uncontrolled infection, other autoimmune disease, pregnancy or lactation. Preceding any ophthalmopathy symptoms, the blood sample dates from first hyperthyroidism diagnosis. This CDR3 comprises 13 residues. V lost 5 bases and J 0 bases, leaving 5 bases between the germline ends.

This clonotype was sampled from a woman aged 25-40 years with Graves' hyperthyroidism that later progressed to Graves' ophthalmopathy. J is TRBJ2-1 and V is TRBV12-3 or TRBV12-4, with D unresolved. Source material: blood. CDR3 residues: CASSLPSYNEQFF. The DNA for the CDR3 is TGTGCCAGCAGTCTCCCCTCCTACAATGAGCAGTTCTTC.